Shown below are 19 T cell receptor beta chains from a single sample sequenced in a study of blood T cell repertoires in COVID-19. The assay was immunoSEQ multiplex PCR, and TCRdb's table has in-frame clones only and misses some. Of fewer than 300,000 clones in the sample, 80% to 95% were seen once. Sequenced: PBMCs or T cells enriched from blood (not recorded which). All receptors derive from a woman under 40 who had recovered from COVID-19.

The rearrangement joins TRBV19 to TRBJ2-1; TRBD2 matches 11 bases. Germline CDR1 is LNHDA and CDR2 is SQIVND (reference sequence). V gave up 4 bases and J gave up 4 bases; unmatched junction bases: 9. This CDR3 is built from 17 residues. CDR3 DNA: TGTGCCAGTAGTAGAAATAGACTAGCGGGAAGGTACAATGAGCAGTTCTTC. Translation gives CASSRNRLAGRYNEQFF.

A single count supports this clone. The chain employs TRBV28 and TRBJ2-5, with D tentatively TRBD1 (5 bases). The CDR3 sequence is 15 residues long. Germline-derived CDR1 and CDR2 are MDHEN and SYDVKM. V was clipped by 3 bases and J by 1 base, with 12 bases between them. CDR3 sequence reads: CASSFIGQLQETQYF. CDR3 bases: TGTGCCAGCAGTTTTATCGGACAACTCCAAGAGACCCAGTACTTC. Filled out from reference TRBV28 and TRBJ2-5, the complete variable domain reads DVKVTQSSRYLVKRTGEKVFLECVQDMDHENMFWYRQDPGLGLRLIYFSYDVKMKEKGDIPEGYSVSREKKERFSLILESASTNQTSMYLCASSFIGQLQETQYFGPGTRLLVL.

The gene calls are TRBV28 and TRBJ2-3; 7 positions agree with TRBD1. V lost 5 bases to trimming and J lost 8 bases; unmatched junction nucleotides: 16. The CDR3 contains 16 residues. Germline CDR1 is MDHEN and CDR2 is SYDVKM. DNA of the CDR3: TGTGCCAGCAGTCCCCGGGACAGTGTTTTTCTCGGTACGCAGTATTTT. Amino acid sequence: CASSPRDSVFLGTQYF.

The V call is TRBV12-2, the J call TRBJ2-1; TRBD2, the D gene given by the table, was not confirmed from the DNA. TRBV12-2 is reported as a pseudogene. The CDR3 is 17 residues long. CDR3: CASRLALFRSSYNEQFF. The CDR3 DNA reads TGTGCAAGTCGCTTAGCGCTCTTTAGGAGCTCCTACAATGAGCAGTTCTTC.

The J gene is TRBJ2-1, the V gene TRBV20-1; 10 bases line up with TRBD2. The CDR3 extends over 15 amino acids. The ends lost 6 bases at V and 0 bases at J; junction bases unmatched: 5. Germline assignment: CDR1 DFQATT and CDR2 SNEGSKA (reference sequence). The CDR3 region is CSASGLAVSYNEQFF. The DNA for the CDR3 is TGCAGTGCAAGTGGACTAGCGGTCTCCTACAATGAGCAGTTCTTC.

The genes are TRBV10-3 and TRBJ2-2, with a weak D call TRBD1 (6 bases). With 3 bases removed from V and 0 bases from J, the gap between germline ends came to 14 bases. Per the germline V gene, CDR1 is ENHRY and CDR2 is SYGVKD. The CDR3 spans 17 residues. In DNA form, the CDR3 reads TGTGCCATCAGTGACAGCCCGGGACAAGCGAACACCGGGGAGCTGTTTTTT. As protein: CAISDSPGQANTGELFF.

The chain couples TRBV6-6 to TRBJ2-3, with D possibly TRBD1 on 6 matching bases. The CDR3 extends over 13 amino acids. Between the trimmed V and J ends, which lost 2 bases and 11 bases, there was a span of 14 bases. Germline loops: CDR1 MNHNY, CDR2 SVGAGI (reference sequence). The CDR3 region has the DNA TGTGCCAGCAGTTACGATCGCCAGGGGAAGCAGTATTTT. This encodes CASSYDRQGKQYF.

V gene TRBV5-5 combines with J gene TRBJ1-2; possible D gene TRBD1, 5 bases. CDR3 length equals 13 residues. The V gene's germline CDR1 is SGHKS and CDR2 YYEKEE (reference sequence). The ends were cut back, 0 bases at V and 8 bases at J, with 11 bases in the middle. In DNA, the CDR3 is TGTGCCAGCAGCTTGGGACAGAAAGTAGGCTACACCTTC. Amino acids: CASSLGQKVGYTF.

The V call is TRBV7-3, the J call TRBJ2-3; 7 positions match TRBD1. Germline V gene data show CDR1 as SGHTA and CDR2 as FQGTGA. CDR3 length: 13 amino acids. The trim removed 3 bases at V and 14 bases at J, leaving 11 bases unmatched. CDR3 in DNA: TGTGCCAGCAGCTTCCCCGGACAGGTGGGGCTGTATTTT. This sequence encodes CASSFPGQVGLYF.

This rearrangement joins TRBV3-1 (or the pseudogene TRBV3-2) to TRBJ1-4; 7 positions agree with TRBD1. V trimming: 4 bases; J trimming: 7 bases; junction bases outside the gene matches: 6. CDR1 is LGHDT and CDR2 is YNNKEL in the germline V gene (reference sequence). CDR3 length equals 14 residues. CDR3 loop: CASSLTGYGEKLFF. CDR3 DNA sequence: TGTGCCAGCAGCCTGACAGGGTATGGTGAAAAACTGTTTTTT.

This chain uses TRBV27 with TRBJ2-7; 14 bases are shared with TRBD2. The V gene's germline CDR1 is MNHEY and CDR2 SMNVEV (reference sequence). V shed 5 bases, J shed 6 bases, and the junction held 9 bases outside the gene matches. The CDR3 is 16 residues long. The CDR3: CASSPVPGLAGVEQYF. In DNA, the CDR3 is TGTGCCAGCAGTCCGGTCCCGGGACTAGCGGGAGTCGAGCAGTACTTC.

CDR3 amino acids: CASSQPGTGGGKTQYF. CDR3 sequence (DNA): TGTGCCAGCAGCCAACCCGGGACAGGGGGCGGAAAGACCCAGTACTTC. The chain joins TRBV3-1 (or the pseudogene TRBV3-2) to TRBJ2-5; 12 nucleotides align to TRBD1. With V trimmed by 2 bases and J by 6 bases, 7 bases remained unmatched. Germline lookup yields CDR1 LGHDT and CDR2 YNNKEL (reference sequence). This CDR3 has 16 residues.

The chain uses TRBV18 and TRBJ1-1; D gene uncertain. V dropped 5 bases and J dropped 12 bases, with 13 bases sitting between them. Germline CDR1 and CDR2: KGHSH and LQKENI. The CDR3 is 11 amino acids. In DNA, the CDR3 is TGTGCCAGCTCAGCGAACCCTCCGACTTTCTTT. Translated, it gives CASSANPPTFF.

The J gene is TRBJ1-1, the V gene TRBV18; D remains unclear. CDR1 and CDR2 (germline): KGHSH, LQKENI. The CDR3 spans 16 residues. V lost 2 bases and J 0 bases, leaving 13 bases between the germline ends. DNA for the CDR3: TGTGCCAGCTCACCAAGAAAGAACAGCATGAACACTGAAGCTTTCTTT. This codes for CASSPRKNSMNTEAFF.

The chain combines TRBV5-4 with TRBJ2-5; the match to TRBD2 covers 12 bases. V lost 4 bases, J lost 4 bases, and 5 bases stayed unmatched. The CDR3 is made up of 15 amino acids. The germline CDR1 and CDR2 sequences are SGHNT and YYREEE (reference sequence). The CDR3 region is CASSPRGLAGETQYF. DNA of the CDR3: TGTGCCAGCAGCCCCCGGGGACTAGCGGGAGAGACCCAGTACTTC.

V and J are TRBV3-1 (or the pseudogene TRBV3-2) and TRBJ2-5, with D hard to call. V lost 0 bases and J 3 bases, leaving 14 bases between the germline ends. The CDR3 is made up of 16 amino acids. Germline CDR1 is LGHDT and CDR2 is YNNKEL (reference sequence). The CDR3 DNA reads as TGTGCCAGCAGCCAAGATACAGACACGGTTGAAGAGACCCAGTACTTC. Translating it yields CASSQDTDTVEETQYF.

CDR3 DNA sequence: TGTGCCAGCAGGACATCACTGACACAGAATGAAAAACTGTTTTTT. Its protein product is CASRTSLTQNEKLFF. V and J are TRBV7-2 and TRBJ1-4; no reliable D call. Trimming cost V 6 bases and J 5 bases, with 16 bases left between them. Germline CDR1 is SGHTA and CDR2 is FQGNSA. The CDR3 covers 15 residues.

The rearrangement joins TRBV27 to TRBJ1-4; 7 bases line up with TRBD1. The germline V gene encodes CDR1 MNHEY and CDR2 SMNVEV (reference sequence). This CDR3 contains 15 residues. After removal of 3 bases from V and 3 bases from J, the junction contained 4 bases not matched to a gene. In DNA form, the CDR3 reads TGTGCCAGCAGTTTCGAGGGGGCGTCTAATGAAAAACTGTTTTTT. Its protein is CASSFEGASNEKLFF.

J is TRBJ1-2 and V is TRBV6-1, with 7 positions matching TRBD1. CDR3 length: 14 residues. The germline V gene has CDR1 MNHNS and CDR2 SASEGT. V lost 3 bases and J lost 4; bases outside the gene matches: 5. The DNA for the CDR3 is TGTGCCAGCAGTGAGGGGGGACAGCTCTATGGCTACACCTTC. Translation gives CASSEGGQLYGYTF.